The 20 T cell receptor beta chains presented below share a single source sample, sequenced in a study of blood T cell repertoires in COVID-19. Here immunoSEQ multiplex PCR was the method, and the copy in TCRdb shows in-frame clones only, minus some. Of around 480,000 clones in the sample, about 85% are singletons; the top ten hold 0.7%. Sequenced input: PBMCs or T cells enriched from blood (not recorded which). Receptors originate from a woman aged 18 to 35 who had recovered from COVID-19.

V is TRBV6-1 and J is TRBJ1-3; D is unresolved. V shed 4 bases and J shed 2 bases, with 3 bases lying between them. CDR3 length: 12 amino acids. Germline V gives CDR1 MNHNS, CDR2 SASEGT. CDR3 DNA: TGTGCCAGCAGTGGGCCTGGAAACACCATATATTTT. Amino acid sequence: CASSGPGNTIYF.

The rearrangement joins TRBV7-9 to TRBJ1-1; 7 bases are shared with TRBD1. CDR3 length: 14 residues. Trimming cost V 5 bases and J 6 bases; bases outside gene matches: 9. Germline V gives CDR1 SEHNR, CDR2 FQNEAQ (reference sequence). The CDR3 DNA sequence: TGTGCCAGCAGCGGTCAAACAGGGGTCGCTGAAGCTTTCTTT. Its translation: CASSGQTGVAEAFF.

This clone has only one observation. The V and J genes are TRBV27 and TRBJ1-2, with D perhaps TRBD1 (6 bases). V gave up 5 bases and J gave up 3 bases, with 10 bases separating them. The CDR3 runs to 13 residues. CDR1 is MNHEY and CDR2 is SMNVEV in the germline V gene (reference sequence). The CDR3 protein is CASSEGGDYGYTF. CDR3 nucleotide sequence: TGTGCCAGCAGTGAAGGGGGTGACTATGGCTACACCTTC.

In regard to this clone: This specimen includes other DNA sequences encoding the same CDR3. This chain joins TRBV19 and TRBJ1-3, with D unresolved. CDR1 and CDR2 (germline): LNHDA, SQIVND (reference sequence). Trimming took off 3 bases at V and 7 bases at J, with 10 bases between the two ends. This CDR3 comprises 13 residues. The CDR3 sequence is CASSILGRNTIYF. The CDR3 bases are TGTGCCAGTAGTATCTTGGGGAGGAACACCATATATTTT.

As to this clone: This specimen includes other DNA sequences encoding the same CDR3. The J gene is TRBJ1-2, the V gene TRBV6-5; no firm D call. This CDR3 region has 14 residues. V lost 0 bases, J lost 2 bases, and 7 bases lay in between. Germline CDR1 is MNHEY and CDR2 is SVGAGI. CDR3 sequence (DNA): TGTGCCAGCAGTTACTCCCCGCGCAACTATGGCTACACCTTC. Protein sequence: CASSYSPRNYGYTF.

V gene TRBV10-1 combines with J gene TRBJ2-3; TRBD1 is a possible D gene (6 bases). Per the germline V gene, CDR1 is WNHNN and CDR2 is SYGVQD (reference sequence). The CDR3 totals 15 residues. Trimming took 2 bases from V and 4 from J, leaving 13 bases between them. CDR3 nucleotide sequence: TGCGCCAGCAGTGAGGCCAGGGGAGTTGCAGATACGCAGTATTTT. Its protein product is CASSEARGVADTQYF.

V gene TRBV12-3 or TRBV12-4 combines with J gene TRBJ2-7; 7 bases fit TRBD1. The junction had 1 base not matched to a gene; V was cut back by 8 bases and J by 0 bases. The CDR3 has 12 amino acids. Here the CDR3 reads CASGTASYEQYF. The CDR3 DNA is TGTGCCAGCGGGACAGCCTCCTACGAGCAGTACTTC.

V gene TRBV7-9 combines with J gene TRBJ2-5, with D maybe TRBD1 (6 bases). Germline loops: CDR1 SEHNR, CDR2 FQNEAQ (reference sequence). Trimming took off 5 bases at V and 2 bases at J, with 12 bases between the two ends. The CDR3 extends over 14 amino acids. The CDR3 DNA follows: TGTGCCAGCAGCCCATGGACAGCGCAAGAGACCCAGTACTTC. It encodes CASSPWTAQETQYF.

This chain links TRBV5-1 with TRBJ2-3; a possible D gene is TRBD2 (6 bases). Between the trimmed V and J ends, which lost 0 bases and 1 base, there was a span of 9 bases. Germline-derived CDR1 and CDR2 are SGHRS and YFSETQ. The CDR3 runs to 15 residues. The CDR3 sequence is CASSLGDSGTDTQYF. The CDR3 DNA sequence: TGCGCCAGCAGCTTGGGGGACTCTGGCACAGATACGCAGTATTTT.

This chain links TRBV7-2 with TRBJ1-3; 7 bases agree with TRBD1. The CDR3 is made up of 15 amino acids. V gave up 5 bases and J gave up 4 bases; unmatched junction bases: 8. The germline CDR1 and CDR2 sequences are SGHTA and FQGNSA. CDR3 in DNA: TGTGCCAGCAGCCTTAGACAGGGATCGGGAAACACCATATATTTT. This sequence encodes CASSLRQGSGNTIYF.

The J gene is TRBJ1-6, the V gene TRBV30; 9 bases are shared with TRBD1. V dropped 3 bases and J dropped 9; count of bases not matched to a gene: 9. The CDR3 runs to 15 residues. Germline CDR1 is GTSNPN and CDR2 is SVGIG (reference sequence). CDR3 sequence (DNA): TGTGCCTGGAGGCGACCGGACAGGGGTAGTTCACCCCTCCACTTT. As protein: CAWRRPDRGSSPLHF.

The DNA of the CDR3 is TGTGCCACCAGCGTCCGAGTCGGGACACAAGCCTACGAGCAGTACTTC. It is translated as CATSVRVGTQAYEQYF. This chain uses TRBV15 with TRBJ2-7, with TRBD1 as a possible D gene (6 bases). V was cut by 5 bases and J by 2 bases, with 19 bases left in between. The CDR3 has 16 amino acids. Germline loops: CDR1 LNHNV, CDR2 YYDKDF (reference sequence).

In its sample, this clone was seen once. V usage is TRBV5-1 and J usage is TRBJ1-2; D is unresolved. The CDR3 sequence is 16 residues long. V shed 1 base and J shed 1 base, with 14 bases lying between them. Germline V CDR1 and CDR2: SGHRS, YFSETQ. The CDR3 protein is CASSLNPQTGNYGYTF. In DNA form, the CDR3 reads TGCGCCAGCAGCTTGAATCCCCAAACGGGTAACTATGGCTACACCTTC.

CDR3 sequence (DNA): TGTGCCCTGGCCGCGGGGGCTGGAAACACCATATATTTT. This codes for CALAAGAGNTIYF. This chain joins TRBV10-3 and TRBJ1-3; D may be TRBD1 (5 bases). Germline V lookup: CDR1 ENHRY, CDR2 SYGVKD. V gave up 11 bases and J gave up 2 bases, with 13 bases separating them. The CDR3 has 13 amino acids.

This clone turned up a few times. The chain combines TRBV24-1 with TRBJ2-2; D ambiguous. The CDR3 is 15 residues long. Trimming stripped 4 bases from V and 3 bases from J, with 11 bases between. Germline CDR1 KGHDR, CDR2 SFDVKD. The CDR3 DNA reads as TGTGCCACCAGTGACTTGGCCCGGGACACCGGGGAGCTGTTTTTT. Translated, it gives CATSDLARDTGELFF.

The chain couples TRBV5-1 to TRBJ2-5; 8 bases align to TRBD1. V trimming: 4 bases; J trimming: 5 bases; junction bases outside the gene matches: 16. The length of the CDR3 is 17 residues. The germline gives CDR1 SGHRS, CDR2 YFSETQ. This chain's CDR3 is CASSASTDRAFGETQYF. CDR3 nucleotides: TGCGCCAGCAGCGCGTCGACGGACAGGGCTTTCGGGGAGACCCAGTACTTC.

DNA for the CDR3: TGCAGCGCACGGACAGACCCCAATCAGCCCCAGCATTTT. This gives the protein CSARTDPNQPQHF. The rearrangement joins TRBV29-1 to TRBJ1-5; possibly TRBD1 for D (6 bases). The germline V gene has CDR1 SQVTM and CDR2 ANQGSEA. The CDR3 has 13 amino acids. Trimming shortened V by 7 bases and J by 3 bases, and 13 bases separated the two germline ends.

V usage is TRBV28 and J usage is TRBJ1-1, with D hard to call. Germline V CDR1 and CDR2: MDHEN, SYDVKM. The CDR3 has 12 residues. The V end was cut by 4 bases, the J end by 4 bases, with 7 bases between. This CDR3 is CASSSRATEAFF. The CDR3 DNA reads TGTGCCAGCAGTTCGCGTGCCACTGAAGCTTTCTTT.

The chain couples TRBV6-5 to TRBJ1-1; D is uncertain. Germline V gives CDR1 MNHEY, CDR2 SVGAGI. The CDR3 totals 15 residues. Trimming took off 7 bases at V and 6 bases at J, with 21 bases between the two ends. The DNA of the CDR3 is TGTGCCAGCATAAAGGAACCGGCTTCAAGCGCTGAAGCTTTCTTT. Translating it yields CASIKEPASSAEAFF.

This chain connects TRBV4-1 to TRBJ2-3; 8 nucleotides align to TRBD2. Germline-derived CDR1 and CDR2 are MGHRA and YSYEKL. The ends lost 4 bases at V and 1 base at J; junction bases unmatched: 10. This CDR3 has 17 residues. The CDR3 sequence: CASSLMSGGPGTDTQYF. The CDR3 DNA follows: TGCGCCAGCAGCCTAATGAGCGGGGGCCCCGGCACAGATACGCAGTATTTT.